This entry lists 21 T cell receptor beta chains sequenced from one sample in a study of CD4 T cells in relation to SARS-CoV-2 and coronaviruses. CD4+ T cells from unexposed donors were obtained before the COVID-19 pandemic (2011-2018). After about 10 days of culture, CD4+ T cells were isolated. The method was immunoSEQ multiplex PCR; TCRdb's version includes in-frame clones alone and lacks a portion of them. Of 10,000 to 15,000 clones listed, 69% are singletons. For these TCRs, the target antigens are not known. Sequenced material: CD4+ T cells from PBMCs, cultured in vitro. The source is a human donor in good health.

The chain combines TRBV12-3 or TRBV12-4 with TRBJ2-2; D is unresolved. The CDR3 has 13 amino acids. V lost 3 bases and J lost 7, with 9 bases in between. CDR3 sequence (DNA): TGTGCCAGCAGTTTTGGCTACGTCGGGGAGCTGTTTTTT. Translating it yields CASSFGYVGELFF.

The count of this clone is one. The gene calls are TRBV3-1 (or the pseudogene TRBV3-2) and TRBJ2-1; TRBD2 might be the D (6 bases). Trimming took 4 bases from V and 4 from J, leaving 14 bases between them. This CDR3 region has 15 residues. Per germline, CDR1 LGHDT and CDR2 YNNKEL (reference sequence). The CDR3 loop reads CASSPGLPPYNEQFF. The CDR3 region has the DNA TGTGCCAGCAGCCCGGGACTGCCACCATACAATGAGCAGTTCTTC.

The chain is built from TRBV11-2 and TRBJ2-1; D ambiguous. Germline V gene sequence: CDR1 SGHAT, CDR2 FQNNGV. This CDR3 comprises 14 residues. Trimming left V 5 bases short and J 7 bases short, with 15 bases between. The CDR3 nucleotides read TGTGCCAGCAGCCAAAACTTAGAAGGAAATGAGCAGTTCTTC. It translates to CASSQNLEGNEQFF. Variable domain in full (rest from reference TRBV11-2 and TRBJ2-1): EAGVAQSPRYKIIEKRQSVAFWCNPISGHATLYWYQQILGQGPKLLIQFQNNGVVDDSQLPKDRFSAERLKGVDSTLKIQPAKLEDSAVYLCASSQNLEGNEQFFGPGTRLTVL.

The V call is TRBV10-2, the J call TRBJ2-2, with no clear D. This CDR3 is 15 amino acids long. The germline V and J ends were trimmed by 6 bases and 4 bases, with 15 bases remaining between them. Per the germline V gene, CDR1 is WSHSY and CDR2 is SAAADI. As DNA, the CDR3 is TGCGCCAGCAGGGTCTCTCGACCTGCCACCGGGGAGCTGTTTTTT. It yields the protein CASRVSRPATGELFF.

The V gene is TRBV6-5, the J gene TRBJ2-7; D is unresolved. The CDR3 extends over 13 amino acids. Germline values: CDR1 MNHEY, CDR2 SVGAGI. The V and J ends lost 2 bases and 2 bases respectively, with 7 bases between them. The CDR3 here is CASSYRLTYEQYF. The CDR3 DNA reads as TGTGCCAGCAGTTACCGTCTTACCTACGAGCAGTACTTC.

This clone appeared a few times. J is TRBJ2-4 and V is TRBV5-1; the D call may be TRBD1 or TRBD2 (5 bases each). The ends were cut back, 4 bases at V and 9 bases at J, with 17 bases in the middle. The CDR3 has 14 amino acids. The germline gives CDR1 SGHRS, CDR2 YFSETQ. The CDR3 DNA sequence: TGCGCCAGCAGCCCGACCGGGGCCCAGGGCATTCAGTACTTC. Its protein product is CASSPTGAQGIQYF.

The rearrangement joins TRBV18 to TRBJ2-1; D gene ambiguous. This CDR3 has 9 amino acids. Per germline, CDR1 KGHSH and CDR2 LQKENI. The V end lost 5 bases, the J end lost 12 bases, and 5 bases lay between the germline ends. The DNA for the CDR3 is TGTGCCAGCTCAGACGGGCAGTTCTTC. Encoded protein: CASSDGQFF. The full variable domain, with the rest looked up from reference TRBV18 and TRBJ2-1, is NAGVMQNPRHLVRRRGQEARLRCSPMKGHSHVYWYRQLPEEGLKFMVYLQKENIIDESGMPKERFSAEFPKEGPSILRIQQVVRGDSAAYFCASSDGQFFGPGTRLTVL.

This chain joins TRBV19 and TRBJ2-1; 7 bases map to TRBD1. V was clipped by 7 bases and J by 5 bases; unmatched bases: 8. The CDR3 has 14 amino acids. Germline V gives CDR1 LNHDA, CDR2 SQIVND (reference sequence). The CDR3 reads CASTTGDRDNEQFF. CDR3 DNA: TGTGCCAGTACCACAGGGGACAGAGACAATGAGCAGTTCTTC.

CDR3 nucleotide sequence: TGTGCCAGCAGGCGACTAGCGGGAGGTACTTACAATGAGCAGTTCTTC. Protein product: CASRRLAGGTYNEQFF. This sequence joins TRBV2 and TRBJ2-1; TRBD2 matches at 13 bases. The CDR3 extends over 16 amino acids. V shed 6 bases, J shed 4 bases, and the junction held 6 bases outside the gene matches. In germline, CDR1 is SNHLY, CDR2 FYNNEI.

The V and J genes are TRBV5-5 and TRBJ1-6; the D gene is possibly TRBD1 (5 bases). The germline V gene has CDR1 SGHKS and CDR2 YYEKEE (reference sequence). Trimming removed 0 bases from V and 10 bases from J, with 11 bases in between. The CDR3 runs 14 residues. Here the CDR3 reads CASSLEAGLSPLHF. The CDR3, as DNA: TGTGCCAGCAGCTTGGAGGCAGGGTTGTCACCCCTCCACTTT.

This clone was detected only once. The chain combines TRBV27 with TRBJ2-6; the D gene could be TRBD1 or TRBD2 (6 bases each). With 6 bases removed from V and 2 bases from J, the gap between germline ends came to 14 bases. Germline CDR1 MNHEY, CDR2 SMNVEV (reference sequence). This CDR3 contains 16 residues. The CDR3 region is CASSHRRGAGANVLTF. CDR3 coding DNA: TGTGCCAGCAGCCACAGAAGGGGGGCTGGGGCCAACGTCCTGACTTTC.

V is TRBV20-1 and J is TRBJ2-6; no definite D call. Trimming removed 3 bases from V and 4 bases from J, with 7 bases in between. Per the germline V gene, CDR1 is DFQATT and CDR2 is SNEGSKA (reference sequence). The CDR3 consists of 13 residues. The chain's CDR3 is CSASRAGANVLTF. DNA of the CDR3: TGCAGTGCTAGTCGTGCCGGGGCCAACGTCCTGACTTTC.

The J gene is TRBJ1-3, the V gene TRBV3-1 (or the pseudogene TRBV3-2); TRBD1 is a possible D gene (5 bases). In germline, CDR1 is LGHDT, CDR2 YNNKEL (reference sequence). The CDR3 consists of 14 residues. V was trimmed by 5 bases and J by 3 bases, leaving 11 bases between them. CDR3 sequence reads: CASSDLGHGNTIYF. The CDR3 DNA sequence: TGTGCCAGCAGCGACCTGGGGCATGGAAACACCATATATTTT.

The CDR3 sequence: CASSLQSLEQETQYF. In nucleotides, the CDR3 is TGTGCCAGCAGCTTGCAAAGTCTCGAACAAGAGACCCAGTACTTC. V is TRBV5-5 and J is TRBJ2-5; the D is unclear. The CDR3 contains 15 residues. Per germline, CDR1 SGHKS and CDR2 YYEKEE (reference sequence). Between the trimmed V and J ends, which lost 1 base and 2 bases, there was a span of 12 bases.

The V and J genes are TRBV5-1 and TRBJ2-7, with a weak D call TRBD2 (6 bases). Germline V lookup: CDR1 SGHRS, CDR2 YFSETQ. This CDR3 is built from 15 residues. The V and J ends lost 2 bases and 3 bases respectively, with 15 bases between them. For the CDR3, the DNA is TGCGCCAGCAGCTTCAATGGCGGGACGAACTACGAGCAGTACTTC. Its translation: CASSFNGGTNYEQYF.

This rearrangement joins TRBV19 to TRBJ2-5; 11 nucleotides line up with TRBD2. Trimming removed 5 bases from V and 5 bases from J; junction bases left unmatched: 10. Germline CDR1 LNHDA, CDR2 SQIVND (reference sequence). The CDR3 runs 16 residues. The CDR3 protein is CASSFLAGGPGETQYF. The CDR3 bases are TGTGCCAGTAGTTTTCTAGCGGGAGGTCCCGGGGAGACCCAGTACTTC. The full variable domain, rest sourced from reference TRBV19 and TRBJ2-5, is DGGITQSPKYLFRKEGQNVTLSCEQNLNHDAMYWYRQDPGQGLRLIYYSQIVNDFQKGDIAEGYSVSREKKESFPLTVTSAQKNPTAFYLCASSFLAGGPGETQYFGPGTRLLVL.

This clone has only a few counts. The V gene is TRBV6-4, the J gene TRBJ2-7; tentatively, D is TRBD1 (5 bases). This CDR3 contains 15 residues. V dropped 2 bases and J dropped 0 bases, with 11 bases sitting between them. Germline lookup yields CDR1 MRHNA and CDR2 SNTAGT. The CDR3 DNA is TGTGCCAGCAGTGACATACTCAGGGCCTCCTACGAGCAGTACTTC. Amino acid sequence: CASSDILRASYEQYF.

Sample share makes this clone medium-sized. CDR3 sequence reads: CSASKDRYLVNEQFF. The CDR3 DNA reads TGCAGTGCTAGTAAGGACAGGTATTTGGTCAATGAGCAGTTCTTC. The rearrangement links TRBV20-1 to TRBJ2-1; 7 bases map to TRBD1. After removal of 3 bases from V and 6 bases from J, the junction contained 11 bases not matched to a gene. The CDR3 runs to 15 residues. In germline, CDR1 is DFQATT, CDR2 SNEGSKA (reference sequence).

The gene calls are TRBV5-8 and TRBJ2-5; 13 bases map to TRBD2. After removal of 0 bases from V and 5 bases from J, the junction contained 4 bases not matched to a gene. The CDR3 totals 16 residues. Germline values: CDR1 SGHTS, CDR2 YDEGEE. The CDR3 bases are TGTGCCAGCAGCTTGGGACTAGCGGGAGGCAGGGAGACCCAGTACTTC. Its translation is CASSLGLAGGRETQYF.

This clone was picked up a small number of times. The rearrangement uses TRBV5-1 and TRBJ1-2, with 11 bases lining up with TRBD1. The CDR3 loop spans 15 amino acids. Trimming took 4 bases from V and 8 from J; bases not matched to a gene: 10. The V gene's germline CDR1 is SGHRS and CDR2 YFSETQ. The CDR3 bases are TGCGCCAGCAGCCTAGGCGGGACAGGGGGTGAGGGCTACACCTTC. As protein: CASSLGGTGGEGYTF.

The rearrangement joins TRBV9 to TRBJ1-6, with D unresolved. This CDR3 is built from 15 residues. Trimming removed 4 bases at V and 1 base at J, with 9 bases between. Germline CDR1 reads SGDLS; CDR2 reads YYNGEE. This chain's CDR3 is CASSTDTSYNSPLHF. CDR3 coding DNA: TGTGCCAGCAGCACTGACACTTCCTATAATTCACCCCTCCACTTT.